This TCR beta chain was sequenced for a study of shared clonotypes between healthy human individuals. Study-wide background: Each donor's CD8 memory used one plate, CD8 naive two, each CD4 subset three.

Some clones are missing from TCRdb's copy, which holds only in-frame ones; the method was immunoSEQ multiplex PCR. The repertoire holds around 120,000 clones, approximately 70% seen once, with approximately 24% in the top ten. Of note for this clone: Its antigen is not known.

Study-wide results and caveats: Large sequencing depth failed to make sorted-subset sequencing complete, rarefaction showed.

Deletions cut 6 bases from V and 4 bases from J, with 11 bases between. CDR3 length: 13 amino acids. Germline CDR1 and CDR2: MNHEY and SVGAGI. The J gene is TRBJ2-3, the V gene TRBV6-5; no clear D. Sequenced sample: memory CD8+ T cells sorted from blood. Indicated subset: CD45RO+ cells pooled with CCR7-negative TemRA cells. This receptor was obtained from a woman aged 25 to 39 in good health. The CDR3 coding sequence is TGTGCCAGCAGGACAAGTATCCCAGATACGCAGTATTTT. Protein product: CASRTSIPDTQYF.